What follows is one TCR beta chain and its context. Its antigen is not known. This sample is drawn from a study of cytomegalovirus exposure and HLA in healthy donors. The repertoire was sequenced with immunoSEQ multiplex PCR; TCRdb's copy has only in-frame clones and lacks some. The sample records 150,000 to 200,000 clones, around 82% being singletons. The trim removed 4 bases at V and 8 bases at J, leaving 14 bases unmatched. The germline V gene encodes CDR1 ENHRY and CDR2 SYGVKD. The CDR3 covers 16 residues. Study-wide results and caveats: According to the study, 150 to 200 TCR beta chains were cytomegalovirus-associated. In vitro assays verified that three CMV-associated chains recognized CMV antigens specifically. One later analysis, an examination of the roughly 130 validation repertoires, found that first-cohort TCR clusters tended to co-occur in them.

Separate from the approximately 700-subject first cohort was the approximately 120-subject validation cohort, to which the donors belonged. The rearrangement uses TRBV10-3 and TRBJ1-2; 9 bases are shared with TRBD1. Input material: PBMCs. This sequence was found in a woman younger than 30 in good health and CMV-seropositive. The CDR3 loop is CAISGLRTGELRGYTF. The CDR3 nucleotides read TGTGCCATCAGTGGACTAAGGACAGGGGAGTTGAGAGGCTACACCTTC.